Listed here are 19 T cell receptor beta chains from one sample, sequenced in a study of multiple sclerosis patients with progressive multifocal leukoencephalopathy. TCRdb's copy holds only in-frame clones and misses some; the assay was immunoSEQ multiplex PCR. This table has 30,000 or so clones, 89% appearing once. The time point: before natalizumab initiation. Sequences were obtained from PBMCs. The origin of the receptors is a human donor with multiple sclerosis.

The V and J genes are TRBV6-1 and TRBJ1-2; D remains ambiguous. This CDR3 comprises 11 residues. The germline V gene has CDR1 MNHNS and CDR2 SASEGT. V gave up 8 bases and J gave up 5 bases, with 9 bases separating them. CDR3 loop: CASGPIYGYTF. Here the CDR3 DNA reads TGTGCCAGCGGACCGATTTATGGCTACACCTTC.

The CDR3 reads CASSLYRGGYSNQPQHF. The CDR3 DNA reads as TGTGCCAGCAGCTTATACAGGGGTGGGTATAGCAATCAGCCCCAGCATTTT. The chain has TRBV7-9 and TRBJ1-5; 7 bases align to TRBD1. Germline V gives CDR1 SEHNR, CDR2 FQNEAQ (reference sequence). CDR3 size: 17 residues. Trimming removed 2 bases from V and 0 bases from J; junction bases left unmatched: 7.

This clone was picked up one time. This chain links TRBV6-5 with TRBJ1-1, with TRBD1 as a possible D gene (6 bases). The CDR3 covers 15 residues. The V end was cut by 0 bases, the J end by 4 bases, with 12 bases between. Germline values: CDR1 MNHEY, CDR2 SVGAGI. Here the CDR3 reads CASSYSRGRGTEAFF. The CDR3 bases are TGTGCCAGCAGTTACTCCAGGGGCCGGGGCACTGAAGCTTTCTTT.

The rearrangement links TRBV7-2 to TRBJ1-5; tentative D call: TRBD1 (5 bases). This CDR3 is built from 15 residues. The ends were cut back, 0 bases at V and 6 bases at J, with 12 bases in the middle. Germline V gene data show CDR1 as SGHTA and CDR2 as FQGNSA. CDR3 in DNA: TGTGCCAGCAGCTTAGCTTCCAGGGAAAGTCAGCCCCAGCATTTT. Encoded protein: CASSLASRESQPQHF.

The genes are TRBV19 and TRBJ1-1; perhaps TRBD1 as D (5 bases). Germline V lookup: CDR1 LNHDA, CDR2 SQIVND (reference sequence). The V end was cut by 10 bases, the J end by 3 bases, with 15 bases between. The CDR3 contains 13 residues. Written as DNA, the CDR3 is TGTGCCACTGGGGTTGGGGGAGACACTGAAGCTTTCTTT. This gives the protein CATGVGGDTEAFF.

V gene TRBV2 combines with J gene TRBJ1-5, with D possibly being TRBD1 (6 bases). CDR1 SNHLY and CDR2 FYNNEI come from the germline V gene. V was cut by 4 bases and J by 3 bases, with 10 bases left in between. This CDR3 contains 14 residues. CDR3 coding DNA: TGTGCCAGCAGTGGCTCAGGGGCCAATCAGCCCCAGCATTTT. This sequence encodes CASSGSGANQPQHF.

This chain links TRBV4-3 with TRBJ1-4; D gene unclear. Trimming cost V 0 bases and J 8 bases, with 13 bases left between them. Germline CDR1 reads LGHNA; CDR2 reads YSLEER. The CDR3 loop spans 15 amino acids. In nucleotides, the CDR3 is TGCGCCAGCAGCCAAGATGGGTGGGGAACCGAAAAACTGTTTTTT. Translation: CASSQDGWGTEKLFF.

This chain links TRBV6-6 with TRBJ2-7, with 8 bases that match TRBD1. The CDR3 is 12 amino acids. The V gene end was trimmed by 7 bases and the J gene end by 2 bases; junction bases not matched to a gene: 1. Germline V lookup: CDR1 MNHNY, CDR2 SVGAGI (reference sequence). The CDR3 sequence: CASTQGAYEQYF. CDR3 sequence (DNA): TGTGCCAGCACACAGGGGGCCTACGAGCAGTACTTC.

CDR3 in amino acids: CASSIAGSGANVLTF. CDR3 nucleotides: TGTGCCAGTAGTATAGCAGGCTCTGGGGCCAACGTCCTGACTTTC. The chain is built from TRBV19 and TRBJ2-6; D ambiguous. The CDR3 runs to 15 residues. Trimming pared 1 base from V and 0 bases from J, leaving 4 bases between. Looked up from germline, CDR1 is LNHDA and CDR2 is SQIVND (reference sequence).

The rearrangement uses TRBV5-6 and TRBJ2-7, with D possibly matching TRBD1 (6 bases). The V and J ends lost 2 bases and 5 bases respectively, with 14 bases between them. The germline CDR1 and CDR2 sequences are SGHDT and YYEEEE. There are 14 residues in the CDR3. CDR3 in amino acids: CASSLIQGFHEQYF. In DNA, the CDR3 is TGTGCCAGCAGCTTAATTCAGGGGTTCCACGAGCAGTACTTC.

The chain recombines TRBV11-2 with TRBJ2-7, with D uncertain. This CDR3 region has 13 residues. The V end lost 1 base, the J end lost 1 base, and 5 bases lay between the germline ends. Germline CDR1 and CDR2: SGHAT and FQNNGV. Here the CDR3 reads CASSLAGSYEQYF. The CDR3 DNA sequence: TGTGCCAGCAGCTTAGCCGGGTCCTACGAGCAGTACTTC.

The chain carries TRBV4-2 and TRBJ1-2, with unresolved D. The V gene lost 3 bases and the J gene lost 3 bases, with 14 bases spanning the gap. The CDR3 covers 15 residues. The V gene's germline CDR1 is LGHNA and CDR2 YNFKEQ. The CDR3 DNA is TGTGCCAGCAGCCACTATCTTGGGATCGACTATGGCTACACCTTC. Protein sequence: CASSHYLGIDYGYTF.

The genes are TRBV14 and TRBJ1-2; no clear D. V lost 0 bases to trimming and J lost 5 bases, with 7 bases between them. There are 13 residues in the CDR3. The germline CDR1 and CDR2 sequences are SGHDN and FVKESK. This chain's CDR3 is CASSQEWPYGYTF. The CDR3 DNA follows: TGTGCCAGCAGCCAAGAGTGGCCTTATGGCTACACCTTC. The full variable domain, in which reference TRBV14 and TRBJ1-2 provide the parts outside the CDR3, is EAGVTQFPSHSVIEKGQTVTLRCDPISGHDNLYWYRRVMGKEIKFLLHFVKESKQDESGMPNNRFLAERTGGTYSTLKVQPAELEDSGVYFCASSQEWPYGYTFGSGTRLTVV.

The rearrangement joins TRBV6-6 to TRBJ2-7; D may be TRBD2 (5 bases). V shed 0 bases and J shed 6 bases, with 6 bases lying between them. CDR1 and CDR2 from the germline V gene are MNHNY and SVGAGI (reference sequence). The CDR3 is made up of 12 amino acids. CDR3 residues: CASSYSAGEQYF. The CDR3 bases are TGTGCCAGCAGTTACTCCGCGGGCGAGCAGTACTTC.

The chain couples TRBV19 to TRBJ1-3; 7 positions agree with TRBD1. V lost 7 bases to trimming and J lost 4 bases; unmatched junction nucleotides: 4. Germline V gene data show CDR1 as LNHDA and CDR2 as SQIVND (reference sequence). This CDR3 contains 13 residues. CDR3 region: CASNRGQGNTIYF. DNA for the CDR3: TGTGCCAGTAATCGGGGACAGGGAAACACCATATATTTT.

This chain uses TRBV19 with TRBJ2-1; D might be TRBD2 (5 bases). Germline CDR1 reads LNHDA; CDR2 reads SQIVND (reference sequence). The CDR3 totals 16 residues. Trimming took 3 bases from V and 5 from J, leaving 17 bases between them. CDR3 sequence: CASSIRLASLDNEQFF. The CDR3 nucleotides are TGTGCCAGTAGTATTAGGCTAGCCTCTCTTGACAATGAGCAGTTCTTC.

The chain uses TRBV7-9 and TRBJ1-1, with 8 nucleotides matching TRBD1. CDR3 length equals 13 residues. Germline V gene sequence: CDR1 SEHNR, CDR2 FQNEAQ (reference sequence). V trimming: 2 bases; J trimming: 7 bases; junction bases outside the gene matches: 3. DNA of the CDR3: TGTGCCAGCAGCTTACAGGGGGCTGGTGAAGCTTTCTTT. This sequence encodes CASSLQGAGEAFF.

This clone was observed a single time. The chain employs TRBV6-1 and TRBJ1-2; D not resolved. Trimming left V 7 bases short and J 2 bases short, with 14 bases between. Germline-derived CDR1 and CDR2 are MNHNS and SASEGT. The length of the CDR3 is 14 residues. The CDR3 DNA reads as TGTGCCAGCACTCCCGGCGGCCGGAACTATGGCTACACCTTC. This encodes CASTPGGRNYGYTF.

The chain has TRBV7-8 and TRBJ2-5; TRBD1 might be the D (6 bases). The ends were cut back, 5 bases at V and 5 bases at J, with 18 bases in the middle. The CDR3 spans 15 residues. CDR1 and CDR2 from the germline V gene are SGHVS and FQNEAQ. The CDR3 spells CASSPNRALRETQYF. The CDR3 DNA sequence: TGTGCCAGCAGCCCGAACAGGGCCCTGAGGGAGACCCAGTACTTC.